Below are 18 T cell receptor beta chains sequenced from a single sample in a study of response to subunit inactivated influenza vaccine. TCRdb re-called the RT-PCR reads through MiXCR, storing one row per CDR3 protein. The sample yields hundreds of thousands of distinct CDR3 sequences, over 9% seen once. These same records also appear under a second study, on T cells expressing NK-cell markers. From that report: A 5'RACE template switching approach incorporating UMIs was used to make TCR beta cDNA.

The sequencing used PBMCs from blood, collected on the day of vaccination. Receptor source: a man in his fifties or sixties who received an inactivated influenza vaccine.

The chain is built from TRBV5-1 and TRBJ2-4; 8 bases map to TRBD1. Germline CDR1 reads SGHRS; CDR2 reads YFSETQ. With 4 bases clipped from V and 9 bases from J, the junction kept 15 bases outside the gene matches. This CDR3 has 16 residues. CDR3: CASSIGQGFGHGIQYF. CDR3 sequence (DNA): TGCGCCAGCAGCATAGGACAGGGCTTCGGCCACGGCATTCAGTACTTC.

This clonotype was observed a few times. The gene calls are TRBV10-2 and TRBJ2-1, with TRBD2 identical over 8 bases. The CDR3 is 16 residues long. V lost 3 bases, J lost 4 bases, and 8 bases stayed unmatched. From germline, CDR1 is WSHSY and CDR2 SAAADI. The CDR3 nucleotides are TGCGCCAGCAGTGACCCCCCGGGGGGGAGATACAATGAGCAGTTCTTC. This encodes CASSDPPGGRYNEQFF.

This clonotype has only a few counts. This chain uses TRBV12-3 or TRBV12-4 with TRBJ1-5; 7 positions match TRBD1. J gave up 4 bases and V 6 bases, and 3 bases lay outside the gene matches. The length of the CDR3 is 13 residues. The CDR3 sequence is CASRPGQNQPQHF. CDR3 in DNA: TGTGCCAGCAGGCCGGGACAGAATCAGCCCCAGCATTTT.

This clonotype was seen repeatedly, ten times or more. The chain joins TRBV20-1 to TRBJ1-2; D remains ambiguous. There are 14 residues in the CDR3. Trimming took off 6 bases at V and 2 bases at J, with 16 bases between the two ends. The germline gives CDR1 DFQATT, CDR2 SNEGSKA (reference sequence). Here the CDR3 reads CSASSGDLNYGYTF. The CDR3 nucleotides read TGCAGTGCCTCTAGCGGTGACCTAAACTATGGCTACACCTTC.

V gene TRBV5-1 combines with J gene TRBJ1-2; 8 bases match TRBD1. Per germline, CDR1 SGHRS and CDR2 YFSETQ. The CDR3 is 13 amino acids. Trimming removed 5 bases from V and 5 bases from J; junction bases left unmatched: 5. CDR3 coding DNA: TGCGCCAGCAGACCAGGGGGCGAGTATGGCTACACCTTC. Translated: CASRPGGEYGYTF. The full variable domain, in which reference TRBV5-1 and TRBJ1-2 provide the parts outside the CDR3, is KAGVTQTPRYLIKTRGQQVTLSCSPISGHRSVSWYQQTPGQGLQFLFEYFSETQRNKGNFPGRFSGRQFSNSRSEMNVSTLELGDSALYLCASRPGGEYGYTFGSGTRLTVV.

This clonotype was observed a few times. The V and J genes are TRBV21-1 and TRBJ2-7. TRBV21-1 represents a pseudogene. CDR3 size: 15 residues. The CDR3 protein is CASSKSGGSSYEQYF. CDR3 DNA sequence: TGTGCCAGCAGCAAATCGGGCGGGAGCTCCTACGAGCAGTACTTC.

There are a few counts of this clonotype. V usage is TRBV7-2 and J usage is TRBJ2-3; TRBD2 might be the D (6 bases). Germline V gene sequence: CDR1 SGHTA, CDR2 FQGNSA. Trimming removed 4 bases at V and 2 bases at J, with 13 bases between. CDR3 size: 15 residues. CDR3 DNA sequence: TGTGCCAGCAGCTCCCCGGCGGGGATCACAGATACGCAGTATTTT. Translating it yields CASSSPAGITDTQYF.

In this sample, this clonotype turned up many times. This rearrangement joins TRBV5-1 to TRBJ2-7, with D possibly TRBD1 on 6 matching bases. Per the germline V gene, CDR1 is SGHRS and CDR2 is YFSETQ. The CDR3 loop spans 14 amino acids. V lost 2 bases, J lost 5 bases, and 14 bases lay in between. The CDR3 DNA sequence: TGCGCCAGCAGCTTTGGCACGACAGGAGACGAGCAGTACTTC. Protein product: CASSFGTTGDEQYF.

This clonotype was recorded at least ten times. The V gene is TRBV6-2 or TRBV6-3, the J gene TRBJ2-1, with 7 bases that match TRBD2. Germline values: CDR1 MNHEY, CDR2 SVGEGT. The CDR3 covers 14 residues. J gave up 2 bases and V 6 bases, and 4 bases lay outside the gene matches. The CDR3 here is CASSLAAPYNEQFF. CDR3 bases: TGTGCCAGCAGCCTAGCGGCCCCCTACAATGAGCAGTTCTTC.

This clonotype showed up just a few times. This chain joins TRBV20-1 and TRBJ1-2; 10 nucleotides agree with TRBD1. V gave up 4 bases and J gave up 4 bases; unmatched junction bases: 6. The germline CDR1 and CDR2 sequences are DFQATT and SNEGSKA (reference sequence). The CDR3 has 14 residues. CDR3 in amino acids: CSATTGGNIYGYTF. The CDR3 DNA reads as TGCAGTGCTACGACAGGGGGCAATATCTATGGCTACACCTTC.

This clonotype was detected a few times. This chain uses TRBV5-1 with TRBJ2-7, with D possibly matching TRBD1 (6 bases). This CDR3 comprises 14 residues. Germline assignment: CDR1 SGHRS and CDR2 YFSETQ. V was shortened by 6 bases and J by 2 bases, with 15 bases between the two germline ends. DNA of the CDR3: TGCGCCAGCAAAATTTCACAGGGACCCTACGAGCAGTACTTC. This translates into CASKISQGPYEQYF.

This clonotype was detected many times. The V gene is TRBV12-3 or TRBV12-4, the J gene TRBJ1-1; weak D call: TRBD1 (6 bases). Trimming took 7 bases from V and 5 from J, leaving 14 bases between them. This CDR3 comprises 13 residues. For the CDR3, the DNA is TGTGCCAGCACCCAGGGGCCTGGTACTGAAGCTTTCTTT. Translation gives CASTQGPGTEAFF.

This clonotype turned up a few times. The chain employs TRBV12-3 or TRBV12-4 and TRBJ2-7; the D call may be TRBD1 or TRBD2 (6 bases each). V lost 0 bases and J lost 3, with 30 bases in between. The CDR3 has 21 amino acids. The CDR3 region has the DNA TGTGCCAGCAGTTTAGCGCTCTCGAGGGGGGAGTCGAGATTAGGGAACTACGAGCAGTACTTC. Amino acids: CASSLALSRGESRLGNYEQYF.

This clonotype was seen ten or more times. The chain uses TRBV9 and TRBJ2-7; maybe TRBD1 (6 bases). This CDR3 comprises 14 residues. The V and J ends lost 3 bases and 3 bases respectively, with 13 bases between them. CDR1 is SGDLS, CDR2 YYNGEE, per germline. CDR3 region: CASSGTTGNYEQYF. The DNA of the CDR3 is TGTGCCAGCAGCGGAACTACAGGGAACTACGAGCAGTACTTC.

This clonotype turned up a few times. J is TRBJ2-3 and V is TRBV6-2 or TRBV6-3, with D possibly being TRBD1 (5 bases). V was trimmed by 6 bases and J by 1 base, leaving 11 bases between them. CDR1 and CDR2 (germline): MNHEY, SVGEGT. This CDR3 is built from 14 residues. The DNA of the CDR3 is TGTGCCAGCAGAACAACAGGTCGCACAGATACGCAGTATTTT. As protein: CASRTTGRTDTQYF.

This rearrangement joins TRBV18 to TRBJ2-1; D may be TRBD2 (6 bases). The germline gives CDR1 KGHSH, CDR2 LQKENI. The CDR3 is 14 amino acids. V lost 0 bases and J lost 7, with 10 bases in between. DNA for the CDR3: TGTGCCAGCTCACCACCAGGAGGGTGGAATGAGCAGTTCTTC. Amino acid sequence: CASSPPGGWNEQFF.

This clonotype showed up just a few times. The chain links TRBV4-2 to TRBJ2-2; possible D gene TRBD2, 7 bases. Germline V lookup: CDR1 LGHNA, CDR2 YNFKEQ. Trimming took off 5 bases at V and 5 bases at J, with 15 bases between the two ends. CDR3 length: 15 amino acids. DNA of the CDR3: TGTGCCAGCAGCTCCACAGGGCGGGGGACCGGGGAGCTGTTTTTT. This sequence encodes CASSSTGRGTGELFF.

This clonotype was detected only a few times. For the CDR3, the DNA is TGTGCCAGCAAAAGAGACAGCTTGTACTCCTACGAGCAGTACTTC. The encoded protein is CASKRDSLYSYEQYF. The chain is built from TRBV6-1 and TRBJ2-7; a weak D match, TRBD1 (5 bases). The V end lost 7 bases, the J end lost 0 bases, and 16 bases lay between the germline ends. The CDR3 has 15 amino acids. CDR1 and CDR2 (germline): MNHNS, SASEGT.